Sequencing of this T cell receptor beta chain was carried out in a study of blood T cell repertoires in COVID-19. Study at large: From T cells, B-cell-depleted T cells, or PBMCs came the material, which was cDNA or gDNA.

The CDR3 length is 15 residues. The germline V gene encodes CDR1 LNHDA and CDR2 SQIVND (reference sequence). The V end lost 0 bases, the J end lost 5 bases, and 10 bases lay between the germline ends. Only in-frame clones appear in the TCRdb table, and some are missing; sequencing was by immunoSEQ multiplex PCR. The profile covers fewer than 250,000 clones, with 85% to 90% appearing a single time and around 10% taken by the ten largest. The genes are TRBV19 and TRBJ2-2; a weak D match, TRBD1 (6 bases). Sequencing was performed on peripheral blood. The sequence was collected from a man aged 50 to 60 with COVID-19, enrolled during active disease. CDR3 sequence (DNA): TGTGCCAGTAGTATAGAGGCCCAGGGGACCGGGGAGCTGTTTTTT. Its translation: CASSIEAQGTGELFF.